Below, 14 T cell receptor beta chains from the same sample are listed, as sequenced in a study of T cell changes during pregnancy in multiple sclerosis. Assay used: immunoSEQ multiplex PCR; TCRdb lists only in-frame clones, some missing. The profile shows 40,000 to 50,000 clones, roughly 91% of them singletons. The sample was CD8+ T cells from peripheral blood mononuclear cells, taken in the first trimester of pregnancy. Receptors originate from a female donor with multiple sclerosis, enrolled in a pregnancy study.

The chain carries TRBV6-5 and TRBJ2-5; D perhaps matches TRBD1 (5 bases). V was pared by 5 bases and J by 5 bases, with 18 bases between. The CDR3 runs to 15 residues. Germline-derived CDR1 and CDR2 are MNHEY and SVGAGI. CDR3 DNA: TGTGCCAGCAGTACAACGGACAATCCCATGGAGACCCAGTACTTC. Amino acids: CASSTTDNPMETQYF.

CDR3 DNA sequence: TGTGCCAGCAGCTTAGTCAGTGGACAGCGCTTCAATGAGCAGTTCTTC. Translation: CASSLVSGQRFNEQFF. The gene calls are TRBV7-9 and TRBJ2-1; the D gene is possibly TRBD1 (6 bases). There are 16 residues in the CDR3. Trimming shortened V by 1 base and J by 6 bases, and 16 bases separated the two germline ends. CDR1 and CDR2 from the germline V gene are SEHNR and FQNEAQ (reference sequence).

The V and J genes are TRBV7-9 and TRBJ1-5; 7 bases map to TRBD1. The CDR3 has 18 amino acids. The J segment lost 3 bases and the V segment lost 4 bases, leaving 15 bases of the junction unmatched. Germline V gives CDR1 SEHNR, CDR2 FQNEAQ (reference sequence). In nucleotides, the CDR3 is TGTGCCAGCAGCTCCAGTCCGAACTCGACAGGGTTCAATCAGCCCCAGCATTTT. It yields the protein CASSSSPNSTGFNQPQHF.

The CDR3, as DNA: TGTGCCAGCAGCTTAGGTGAAGGGGTCTCCTACAATGAGCAGTTCTTC. This encodes CASSLGEGVSYNEQFF. The chain combines TRBV11-3 with TRBJ2-1; D perhaps matches TRBD1 (5 bases). Germline V CDR1 and CDR2: SGHNT, YENEEA. Trimming left V 1 base short and J 0 bases short, with 10 bases between. The CDR3 totals 16 residues.

This sequence joins TRBV6-1 and TRBJ1-1; 7 bases map to TRBD1. J lost 3 bases, V lost 11 bases, and 15 bases had no gene match. Germline-derived CDR1 and CDR2 are MNHNS and SASEGT. The CDR3 is 15 residues long. This CDR3 reads CALTGGPGGYTEAFF. The CDR3 region has the DNA TGTGCCCTCACGGGGGGGCCAGGGGGATACACTGAAGCTTTCTTT.

This chain uses TRBV12-5 with TRBJ2-7, with 13 bases matching TRBD2. The ends lost 2 bases at V and 7 bases at J; junction bases unmatched: 11. This CDR3 spans 17 amino acids. The germline V gene encodes CDR1 LGHNT and CDR2 FRNRAP. CDR3 region: CASGLPTSGRALGEQYF. CDR3 coding DNA: TGTGCTAGTGGTTTGCCCACTAGCGGGAGGGCCTTGGGAGAGCAGTACTTC.

The rearrangement joins TRBV5-6 to TRBJ2-7; D may be TRBD2 (5 bases). Germline V CDR1 and CDR2: SGHDT, YYEEEE. V was pared by 2 bases and J by 2 bases, with 8 bases between. The CDR3 length is 13 residues. CDR3 region: CASSFPGTYEQYF. DNA of the CDR3: TGTGCCAGCAGCTTTCCGGGGACCTACGAGCAGTACTTC.

This chain links TRBV9 with TRBJ2-5, with 9 bases identical to TRBD2. The V gene end was trimmed by 0 bases and the J gene end by 0 bases; junction bases not matched to a gene: 0. The germline gives CDR1 SGDLS, CDR2 YYNGEE. This CDR3 is 15 amino acids long. The CDR3 sequence: CASSVGTSDQETQYF. The CDR3 region has the DNA TGTGCCAGCAGCGTAGGGACTAGCGACCAAGAGACCCAGTACTTC.

The chain uses TRBV5-8 and TRBJ1-1; D gene uncertain. V lost 4 bases, J lost 0 bases, and 16 bases lay in between. The CDR3 sequence is 16 residues long. The V gene's germline CDR1 is SGHTS and CDR2 YDEGEE. The DNA for the CDR3 is TGTGCCAGCAGCCCGCTGGGAGCACTCATGAACACTGAAGCTTTCTTT. It codes for CASSPLGALMNTEAFF.

This clone was recorded once. The rearrangement joins TRBV14 to TRBJ2-5; 8 nucleotides agree with TRBD2. The V gene end was trimmed by 1 base and the J gene end by 4 bases; junction bases not matched to a gene: 17. The CDR3 runs 19 residues. Looked up from germline, CDR1 is SGHDN and CDR2 is FVKESK. CDR3 DNA: TGTGCCAGCAGCCAAGCAGCGGGAGTTCTAGAGGGTGGTTTAGAGACCCAGTACTTC. This gives the protein CASSQAAGVLEGGLETQYF.

J is TRBJ2-4 and V is TRBV7-3, with 9 nucleotides matching TRBD2. The CDR3 has 15 residues. Germline CDR1 is SGHTA and CDR2 is FQGTGA. V lost 2 bases to trimming and J lost 7 bases; unmatched junction nucleotides: 6. The CDR3, as DNA: TGTGCCAGCAGCTTATACGGTAGCGGGGGTAACATTCAGTACTTC. It codes for CASSLYGSGGNIQYF.

The chain combines TRBV6-5 with TRBJ2-3; no firm D call. V was clipped by 4 bases and J by 0 bases, with 8 bases between them. This CDR3 comprises 14 residues. CDR1 and CDR2 (germline): MNHEY, SVGAGI. As DNA, the CDR3 is TGTGCCAGCAGTTTGACTGTAAGCACAGATACGCAGTATTTT. Its translation: CASSLTVSTDTQYF.

The chain combines TRBV7-8 with TRBJ1-2, with 7 bases lining up with TRBD1. The V gene end was trimmed by 3 bases and the J gene end by 0 bases; junction bases not matched to a gene: 7. Germline V gene data show CDR1 as SGHVS and CDR2 as FQNEAQ. This CDR3 spans 16 amino acids. In DNA form, the CDR3 reads TGTGCCAGCAGCTTTCACAGGGGCCTAGCTAACTATGGCTACACCTTC. Protein sequence: CASSFHRGLANYGYTF. Supplemented by reference TRBV7-8 and TRBJ1-2, the full variable domain reads GAGVSQSPRYKVAKRGQDVALRCDPISGHVSLFWYQQALGQGPEFLTYFQNEAQLDKSGLPSDRFFAERPEGSVSTLKIQRTQQEDSAVYLCASSFHRGLANYGYTFGSGTRLTVV.

The V and J genes are TRBV5-1 and TRBJ1-2, with D perhaps matching TRBD1 (6 bases). This CDR3 is 15 amino acids long. In germline, CDR1 is SGHRS, CDR2 YFSETQ. V gave up 4 bases and J gave up 1 base, with 14 bases separating them. CDR3 region: CASSGGQMFNYGYTF. CDR3 sequence (DNA): TGCGCCAGCAGCGGCGGACAGATGTTTAACTATGGCTACACCTTC.